Listed below are T cell receptor beta chains from one sample, sequenced in a study of identical twins. TCRdb independently ran MiXCR on the 5' RACE reads; one entry per CDR3 protein. The table includes about 470,000 distinct CDR3 sequences, 20% to 25% detected once. These data were also filed under a second study, of T cells expressing NK-cell markers.

Material for sequencing was CD4+ T cells sorted from blood. These TCRs come from a young woman in good health. The CDR3 runs from the conserved cysteine through the conserved F or W. D genes are given only for firm matches. Size is stated for part of the rows, as once, few or many counts, or as a class when the clone is expanded.

v_gene: TRBV5-1; abundance: many; j_gene: TRBJ2-5; d_gene: -; CDR3aa: CASSFLGVADQETQYF; CDR3nt: TGCGCCAGCAGCTTTCTGGGCGTGGCCGATCAAGAGACCCAGTACTTC
v_gene: TRBV6-1; abundance: few; j_gene: TRBJ1-1; d_gene: TRBD1; CDR3aa: CASPWGTGNTEAFF; CDR3nt: TGTGCCAGCCCCTGGGGGACAGGGAACACTGAAGCTTTCTTT
v_gene: TRBV5-1; abundance: once; j_gene: TRBJ1-2; d_gene: -; CDR3aa: CASSLFGDQYPLGLYGYTF; CDR3nt: TGCGCCAGCAGCTTGTTTGGTGACCAATACCCCCTGGGGCTCTATGGCTACACCTTC
v_gene: TRBV12-3/TRBV12-4; abundance: few; j_gene: TRBJ2-7; d_gene: -; CDR3aa: CASSFSWDSDEQYF; CDR3nt: TGTGCCAGCAGTTTTAGCTGGGACTCTGACGAGCAGTACTTC
v_gene: TRBV30; abundance: few; j_gene: TRBJ2-1; d_gene: TRBD2; CDR3aa: CAWSQTGLAGTSYNEQFF; CDR3nt: TGTGCCTGGAGTCAAACGGGACTAGCGGGAACATCCTACAATGAGCAGTTCTTC
v_gene: TRBV20-1; abundance: few; j_gene: TRBJ1-5; d_gene: -; CDR3aa: CSARARAYSNQPQHF; CDR3nt: TGCAGTGCTAGAGCGAGGGCCTATAGCAATCAGCCCCAGCATTTT
v_gene: TRBV12-3/TRBV12-4; abundance: -; j_gene: TRBJ1-1; d_gene: -; CDR3aa: CASREEGNTEAFF; CDR3nt: TGTGCCAGCAGAGAGGAGGGGAACACTGAAGCTTTCTTT
v_gene: TRBV10-3; abundance: few; j_gene: TRBJ1-1; d_gene: -; CDR3aa: CASKDYPMNTEAFF; CDR3nt: TGTGCCAGCAAGGATTACCCCATGAACACTGAAGCTTTCTTT
v_gene: TRBV20-1; abundance: -; j_gene: TRBJ1-1; d_gene: -; CDR3aa: CSPSGVRTEAFF; CDR3nt: TGCAGTCCATCAGGGGTTCGCACTGAAGCTTTCTTT
v_gene: TRBV5-1; abundance: few; j_gene: TRBJ2-7; d_gene: -; CDR3aa: CASSLIYGEQYF; CDR3nt: TGCGCCAGCAGCTTGATTTACGGAGAGCAGTACTTC
v_gene: TRBV20-1; abundance: -; j_gene: TRBJ2-3; d_gene: -; CDR3aa: CSASIGGFQVDTQYF; CDR3nt: TGCAGTGCCAGCATCGGCGGGTTCCAGGTGGATACGCAGTATTTT
v_gene: TRBV2; abundance: few; j_gene: TRBJ1-1; d_gene: TRBD1; CDR3aa: CASRETGSRAEAFF; CDR3nt: TGTGCCAGCAGAGAGACAGGGTCCCGGGCTGAAGCTTTCTTT
v_gene: TRBV29-1; abundance: few; j_gene: TRBJ2-5; d_gene: TRBD2; CDR3aa: CSVASGTRMETQYF; CDR3nt: TGCAGCGTGGCGTCGGGGACTAGGATGGAGACCCAGTACTTC
v_gene: TRBV5-1; abundance: few; j_gene: TRBJ2-1; d_gene: -; CDR3aa: CASSLVRGATINEQFF; CDR3nt: TGCGCCAGCAGCTTGGTCCGGGGCGCTACTATCAATGAGCAGTTCTTC
v_gene: TRBV7-9; abundance: -; j_gene: TRBJ1-5; d_gene: -; CDR3aa: CASSLGQYGKPQHF; CDR3nt: TGTGCCAGCAGCTTGGGGCAGTACGGTAAGCCCCAGCATTTT
v_gene: TRBV20-1; abundance: -; j_gene: TRBJ2-1; d_gene: TRBD2; CDR3aa: CSARARTSGRVAYNEQFF; CDR3nt: TGCAGTGCTAGAGCTCGGACTAGCGGGAGAGTCGCCTACAATGAGCAGTTCTTC
v_gene: TRBV7-9; abundance: -; j_gene: TRBJ2-3; d_gene: TRBD2; CDR3aa: CASSWDYTDTQYF; CDR3nt: TGTGCCAGCAGCTGGGACTACACAGATACGCAGTATTTT
v_gene: TRBV20-1; abundance: few; j_gene: TRBJ2-1; d_gene: -; CDR3aa: CSASRAGSRLYNEQFF; CDR3nt: TGCAGTGCTAGTAGGGCTGGAAGCAGACTCTACAATGAGCAGTTCTTC
v_gene: TRBV12-3/TRBV12-4; abundance: few; j_gene: TRBJ1-1; d_gene: -; CDR3aa: CASKTINTEAFF; CDR3nt: TGTGCCAGCAAGACGATAAACACTGAAGCTTTCTTT
v_gene: TRBV27; abundance: few; j_gene: TRBJ1-1; d_gene: TRBD1; CDR3aa: CATHRGRSEAFF; CDR3nt: TGTGCCACCCACAGGGGCAGATCTGAAGCTTTCTTT
v_gene: TRBV4-1; abundance: -; j_gene: TRBJ2-4; d_gene: TRBD2; CDR3aa: CASSQDVTRGTSENLAKNIQYF; CDR3nt: TGCGCCAGCAGCCAAGATGTAACGAGAGGGACTAGCGAGAACTTAGCCAAAAACATTCAGTACTTC
v_gene: TRBV4-1; abundance: -; j_gene: TRBJ1-2; d_gene: -; CDR3aa: CASSQDADGYGYTF; CDR3nt: TGCGCCAGCAGCCAAGATGCGGACGGCTATGGCTACACCTTC
v_gene: TRBV25-1; abundance: few; j_gene: TRBJ2-3; d_gene: -; CDR3aa: CASSYVGGTSTDTQYF; CDR3nt: TGTGCCAGCAGCTACGTGGGGGGTACTAGCACAGATACGCAGTATTTT
v_gene: TRBV5-1; abundance: -; j_gene: TRBJ1-1; d_gene: -; CDR3aa: CASSLLLGNTEAFF; CDR3nt: TGCGCCAGCAGCTTGTTATTGGGTAACACTGAAGCTTTCTTT
v_gene: TRBV7-9; abundance: -; j_gene: TRBJ2-2; d_gene: TRBD1; CDR3aa: CASSFRTGGASGELFF; CDR3nt: TGTGCCAGCAGCTTCAGGACAGGGGGCGCCAGCGGGGAGCTGTTTTTT
v_gene: TRBV7-9; abundance: -; j_gene: TRBJ2-2; d_gene: -; CDR3aa: CASVFAGGANTGELFF; CDR3nt: TGTGCCAGCGTTTTTGCCGGCGGGGCGAACACCGGGGAGCTGTTTTTT
v_gene: TRBV30; abundance: few; j_gene: TRBJ2-5; d_gene: -; CDR3aa: CAWSVRVGRGRETQYF; CDR3nt: TGTGCCTGGAGTGTCAGGGTCGGGAGAGGCCGAGAGACCCAGTACTTC
v_gene: TRBV12-3/TRBV12-4; abundance: once; j_gene: TRBJ2-2; d_gene: -; CDR3aa: CASSSRRSANTGELFF; CDR3nt: TGTGCCAGCAGCTCACGAAGGTCCGCGAACACCGGGGAGCTGTTTTTT
v_gene: TRBV7-9; abundance: -; j_gene: TRBJ1-1; d_gene: -; CDR3aa: CASSLISFANTEAFF; CDR3nt: TGTGCCAGCAGCTTAATCTCATTTGCGAACACTGAAGCTTTCTTT
v_gene: TRBV2; abundance: few; j_gene: TRBJ2-1; d_gene: -; CDR3aa: CASNYLAGVYNEQFF; CDR3nt: TGTGCCAGCAACTACCTAGCAGGGGTTTACAATGAGCAGTTCTTC
v_gene: TRBV4-2; abundance: -; j_gene: TRBJ1-1; d_gene: -; CDR3aa: CASSQISGAPAFF; CDR3nt: TGTGCCAGCAGCCAAATTTCTGGGGCGCCAGCTTTCTTT
v_gene: TRBV29-1; abundance: -; j_gene: TRBJ2-3; d_gene: TRBD2; CDR3aa: CSVGASGGSTDTQYF; CDR3nt: TGCAGCGTTGGGGCCAGCGGGGGTAGCACAGATACGCAGTATTTT
v_gene: TRBV20-1; abundance: -; j_gene: TRBJ2-1; d_gene: -; CDR3aa: CSASTGEGSNEQFF; CDR3nt: TGCAGTGCTTCGACAGGGGAGGGAAGCAATGAGCAGTTCTTC
v_gene: TRBV7-9; abundance: few; j_gene: TRBJ2-2; d_gene: TRBD2; CDR3aa: CASSFTRGVGELFF; CDR3nt: TGTGCCAGCAGCTTCACGCGGGGGGTCGGGGAGCTGTTTTTT
v_gene: TRBV12-3/TRBV12-4; abundance: -; j_gene: TRBJ2-1; d_gene: -; CDR3aa: CASSFGGRWQFF; CDR3nt: TGTGCCAGCAGTTTCGGTGGGAGGTGGCAGTTCTTC
v_gene: TRBV9; abundance: few; j_gene: TRBJ1-1; d_gene: -; CDR3aa: CASSADGRYEAFF; CDR3nt: TGTGCCAGCAGCGCCGACGGCAGGTATGAAGCTTTCTTT
v_gene: TRBV5-1; abundance: few; j_gene: TRBJ2-3; d_gene: -; CDR3aa: CATGDSTDTQYF; CDR3nt: TGCGCCACGGGGGACAGCACAGATACGCAGTATTTT
v_gene: TRBV18; abundance: -; j_gene: TRBJ1-5; d_gene: TRBD1; CDR3aa: CASSTNRGHEPQHF; CDR3nt: TGTGCCAGCTCGACGAACAGGGGGCATGAGCCCCAGCATTTT
v_gene: TRBV30; abundance: -; j_gene: TRBJ2-5; d_gene: TRBD1; CDR3aa: CAWGPGTGIRTQYF; CDR3nt: TGTGCCTGGGGCCCCGGGACAGGGATTCGGACCCAGTACTTC
v_gene: TRBV10-3; abundance: -; j_gene: TRBJ1-1; d_gene: -; CDR3aa: CAISELPTANTEAFF; CDR3nt: TGTGCCATCAGTGAGCTCCCTACGGCGAACACTGAAGCTTTCTTT
v_gene: TRBV7-8; abundance: -; j_gene: TRBJ2-7; d_gene: -; CDR3aa: CASSASGGYEF; CDR3nt: TGTGCCAGCAGCGCCTCCGGGGGCTATGAATTC
v_gene: TRBV6-1; abundance: many; j_gene: TRBJ1-2; d_gene: -; CDR3aa: CASSSEGSANYGYTF; CDR3nt: TGTGCCAGCAGCTCCGAGGGGTCCGCTAACTATGGCTACACCTTC
v_gene: TRBV5-1; abundance: few; j_gene: TRBJ2-5; d_gene: TRBD2; CDR3aa: CASSKGLAGETQYF; CDR3nt: TGCGCCAGCAGCAAAGGACTAGCGGGAGAGACCCAGTACTTC
v_gene: TRBV20-1; abundance: -; j_gene: TRBJ1-2; d_gene: -; CDR3aa: CSASTANYGYTF; CDR3nt: TGCAGTGCTAGTACGGCGAACTATGGCTACACCTTC
v_gene: TRBV12-3/TRBV12-4; abundance: many; j_gene: TRBJ1-2; d_gene: TRBD1; CDR3aa: CASSSRDRGGGYTF; CDR3nt: TGTGCCAGCAGTTCCCGGGACAGGGGAGGAGGCTACACCTTC
v_gene: TRBV12-5; abundance: few; j_gene: TRBJ2-5; d_gene: -; CDR3aa: CASGLPGTQYF; CDR3nt: TGTGCTAGTGGCCTTCCTGGGACCCAGTACTTC
v_gene: TRBV6-5; abundance: -; j_gene: TRBJ1-1; d_gene: -; CDR3aa: CASSSSAGRTEAFF; CDR3nt: TGTGCCAGCAGTTCGAGCGCGGGGCGGACTGAAGCTTTCTTT
v_gene: TRBV7-6; abundance: -; j_gene: TRBJ2-1; d_gene: TRBD2; CDR3aa: CASSSPSGGGPNEQFF; CDR3nt: TGTGCCAGCAGCTCTCCAAGCGGGGGGGGTCCAAATGAGCAGTTCTTC
v_gene: TRBV3-1; abundance: -; j_gene: TRBJ2-5; d_gene: TRBD1; CDR3aa: CASSGDRSTQYF; CDR3nt: TGTGCCAGCAGCGGGGACAGGAGTACCCAGTACTTC
v_gene: TRBV20-1; abundance: -; j_gene: TRBJ1-2; d_gene: TRBD1; CDR3aa: CSARVRTGVRDGYTF; CDR3nt: TGCAGTGCTAGAGTCAGGACAGGGGTCAGGGATGGCTACACCTTC
v_gene: TRBV29-1; abundance: -; j_gene: TRBJ2-3; d_gene: -; CDR3aa: CSAMGGPPSRNTDTQYF; CDR3nt: TGCAGCGCCATGGGGGGGCCCCCCTCAAGGAACACAGATACGCAGTATTTT
v_gene: TRBV18; abundance: once; j_gene: TRBJ1-2; d_gene: TRBD1; CDR3aa: CASSPATGNYGYTF; CDR3nt: TGTGCCAGCTCACCGGCGACAGGGAACTATGGCTACACCTTC
v_gene: TRBV25-1; abundance: -; j_gene: TRBJ2-5; d_gene: TRBD2; CDR3aa: CASSDLRTSRGETQYF; CDR3nt: TGTGCCAGCAGTGATTTACGGACTAGCCGTGGAGAGACCCAGTACTTC
v_gene: TRBV7-2; abundance: -; j_gene: TRBJ2-1; d_gene: TRBD2; CDR3aa: CASSTRTSGWGNEQFF; CDR3nt: TGTGCCAGCAGCACCCGGACTAGCGGCTGGGGCAATGAGCAGTTCTTC
v_gene: TRBV20-1; abundance: few; j_gene: TRBJ2-3; d_gene: TRBD2; CDR3aa: CSASRRERGTDTQYF; CDR3nt: TGCAGTGCTAGTCGGCGGGAGCGAGGCACAGATACGCAGTATTTT